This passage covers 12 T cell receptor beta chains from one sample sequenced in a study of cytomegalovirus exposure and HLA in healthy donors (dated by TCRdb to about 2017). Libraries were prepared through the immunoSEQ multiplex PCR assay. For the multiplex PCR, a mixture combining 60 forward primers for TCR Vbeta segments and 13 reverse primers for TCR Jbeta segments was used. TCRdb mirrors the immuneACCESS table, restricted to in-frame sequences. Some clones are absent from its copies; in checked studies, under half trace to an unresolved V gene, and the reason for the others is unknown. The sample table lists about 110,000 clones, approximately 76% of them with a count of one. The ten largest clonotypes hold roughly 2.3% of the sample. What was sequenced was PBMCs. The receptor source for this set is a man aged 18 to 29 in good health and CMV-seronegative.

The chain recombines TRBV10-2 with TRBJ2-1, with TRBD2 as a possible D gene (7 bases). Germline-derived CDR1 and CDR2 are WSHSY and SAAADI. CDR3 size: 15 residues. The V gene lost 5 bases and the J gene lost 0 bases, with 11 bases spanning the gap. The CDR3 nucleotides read TGCGCCAGCAGTCGGGGGGCCCCCTCCTACAATGAGCAGTTCTTC. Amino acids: CASSRGAPSYNEQFF.

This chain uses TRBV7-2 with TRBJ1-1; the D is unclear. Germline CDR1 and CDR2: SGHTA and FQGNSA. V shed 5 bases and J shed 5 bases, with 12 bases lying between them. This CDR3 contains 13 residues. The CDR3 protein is CASSTLRGTEAFF. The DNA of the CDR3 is TGTGCCAGCAGCACCCTTCGAGGGACTGAAGCTTTCTTT.

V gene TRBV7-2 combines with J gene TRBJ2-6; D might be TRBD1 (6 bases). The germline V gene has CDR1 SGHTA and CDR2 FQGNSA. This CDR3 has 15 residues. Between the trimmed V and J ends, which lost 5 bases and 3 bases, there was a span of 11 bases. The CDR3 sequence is CASSLQGGGANVLTF. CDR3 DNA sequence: TGTGCCAGCAGCCTACAGGGTGGTGGGGCCAACGTCCTGACTTTC.

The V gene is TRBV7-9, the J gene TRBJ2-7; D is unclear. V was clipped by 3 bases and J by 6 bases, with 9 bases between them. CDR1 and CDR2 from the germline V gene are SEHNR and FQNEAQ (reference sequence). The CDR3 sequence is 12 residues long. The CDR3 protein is CASSFSPREQYF. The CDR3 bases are TGTGCCAGCAGCTTTTCCCCCCGCGAGCAGTACTTC. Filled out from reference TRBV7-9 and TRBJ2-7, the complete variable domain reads DTGVSQNPRHKITKRGQNVTFRCDPISEHNRLYWYRQTLGQGPEFLTYFQNEAQLEKSRLLSDRFSAERPKGSFSTLEIQRTEQGDSAMYLCASSFSPREQYFGPGTRLTVT.

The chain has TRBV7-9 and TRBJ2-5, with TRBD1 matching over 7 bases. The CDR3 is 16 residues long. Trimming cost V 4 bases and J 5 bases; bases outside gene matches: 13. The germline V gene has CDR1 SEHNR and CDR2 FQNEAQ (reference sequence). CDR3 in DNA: TGTGCCAGCAGCTCGGAAACGACAGGGAGATGGGAGACCCAGTACTTC. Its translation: CASSSETTGRWETQYF.

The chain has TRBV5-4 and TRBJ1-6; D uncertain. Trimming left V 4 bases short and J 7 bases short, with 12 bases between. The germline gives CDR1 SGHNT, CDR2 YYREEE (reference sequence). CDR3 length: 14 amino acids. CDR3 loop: CASSVGLMNSPLHF. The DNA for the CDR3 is TGTGCCAGCAGCGTAGGACTGATGAATTCACCCCTCCACTTT.

CDR3 protein: CASSLPGGTGELFF. The CDR3 DNA is TGTGCCAGCAGCCTTCCGGGTGGCACCGGGGAGCTGTTTTTT. The chain combines TRBV5-4 with TRBJ2-2; unclear D gene. With 4 bases removed from V and 4 bases from J, the gap between germline ends came to 11 bases. This CDR3 is built from 14 residues. CDR1 SGHNT and CDR2 YYREEE come from the germline V gene (reference sequence).

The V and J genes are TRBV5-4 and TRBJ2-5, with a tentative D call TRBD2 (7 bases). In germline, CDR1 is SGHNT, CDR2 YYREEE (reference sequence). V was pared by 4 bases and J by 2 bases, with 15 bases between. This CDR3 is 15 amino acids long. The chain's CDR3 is CASSDFRGGQETQYF. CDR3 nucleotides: TGTGCCAGCAGCGACTTCAGGGGAGGGCAAGAGACCCAGTACTTC.

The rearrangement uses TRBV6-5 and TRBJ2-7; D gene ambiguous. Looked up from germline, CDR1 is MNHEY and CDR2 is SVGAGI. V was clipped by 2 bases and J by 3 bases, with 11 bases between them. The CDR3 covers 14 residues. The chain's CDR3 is CASSYGQVRYEQYF. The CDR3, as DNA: TGTGCCAGCAGTTACGGGCAGGTACGCTACGAGCAGTACTTC.

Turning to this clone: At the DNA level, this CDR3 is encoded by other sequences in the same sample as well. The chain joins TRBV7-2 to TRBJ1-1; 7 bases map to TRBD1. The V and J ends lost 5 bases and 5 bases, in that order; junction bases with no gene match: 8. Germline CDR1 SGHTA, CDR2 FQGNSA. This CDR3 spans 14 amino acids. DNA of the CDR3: TGTGCCAGCAGCCTAGACAACAGGGGAACTGAAGCTTTCTTT. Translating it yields CASSLDNRGTEAFF.

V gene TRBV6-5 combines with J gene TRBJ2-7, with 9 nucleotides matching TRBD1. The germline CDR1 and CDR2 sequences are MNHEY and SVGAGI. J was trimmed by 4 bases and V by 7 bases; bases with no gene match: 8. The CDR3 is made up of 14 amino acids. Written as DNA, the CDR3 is TGTGCCAGCAAAAGGGACAGGGCTTCTTACGAGCAGTACTTC. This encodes CASKRDRASYEQYF.

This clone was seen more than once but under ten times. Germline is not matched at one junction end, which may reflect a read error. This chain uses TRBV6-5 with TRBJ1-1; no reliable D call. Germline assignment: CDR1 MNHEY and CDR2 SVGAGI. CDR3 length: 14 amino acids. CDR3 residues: CASSYHGGNPEAFF. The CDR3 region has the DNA TGTGCCAGCAGTTACCACGGCGGGAACCCTGAAGCTTTCTTT.